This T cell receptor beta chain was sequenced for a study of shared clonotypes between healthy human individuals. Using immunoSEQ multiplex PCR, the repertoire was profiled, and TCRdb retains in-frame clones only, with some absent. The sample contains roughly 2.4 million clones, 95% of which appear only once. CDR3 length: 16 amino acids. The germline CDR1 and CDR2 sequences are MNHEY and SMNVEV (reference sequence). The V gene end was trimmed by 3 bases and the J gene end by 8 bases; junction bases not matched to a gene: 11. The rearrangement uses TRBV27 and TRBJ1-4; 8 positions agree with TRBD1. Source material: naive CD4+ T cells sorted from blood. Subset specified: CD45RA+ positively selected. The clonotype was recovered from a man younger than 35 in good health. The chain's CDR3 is CASSFSRTGFGEKLFF. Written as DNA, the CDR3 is TGTGCCAGCAGTTTCTCTAGGACAGGGTTTGGCGAAAAACTGTTTTTT.